These 30 T cell receptor beta chains share one sample of origin, sequenced in a study of T cells in women clearing cervical HPV infection. Generated by immunoSEQ multiplex PCR, the TCRdb table keeps only in-frame clones and is missing some. The sample has 20,000 to 25,000 clones; the top ten hold around 24%. What was sequenced was blood buffy coat. These receptors were taken from a woman between 18 and 75 years old with a cervical HPV16 infection that either progressed to CIN3+ or cleared (not recorded which).

On this clone: The read gets to within 3 residues of the CDR3 end, and the germline J gene fills in the rest. The chain employs TRBV7-3 and TRBJ1-2; 8 bases map to TRBD1. The CDR3 runs 16 residues. Germline CDR1 SGHTA, CDR2 FQGTGA. The CDR3 bases that were read are TGTGCCAGCAGCTTAGGACAGGGAATAACCTACAATGAC. This codes for CASSLGQGITYND. In full, the CDR3 is CASSLGQGITYNDYTF.

A word on this clone: The read gets to within 3 residues of the CDR3 end, and the germline J gene fills in the rest. This chain joins TRBV7-9 and TRBJ1-1; D not resolved. Trimming shortened V by 2 bases and J by 0 bases, and 4 bases separated the two germline ends. The CDR3 is 13 residues long. Germline CDR1 SEHNR, CDR2 FQNEAQ (reference sequence). CDR3 DNA, as far as it was read: TGTGCCAGCAGCTTATCAGTGAACACTGAA. It translates to CASSLSVNTE. The CDR3 in full is CASSLSVNTEAFF.

About this clone itself: Coverage ceases 3 residues before the CDR3 finishes, and the germline J gene fills in the end. The chain is built from TRBV10-3 and TRBJ2-3; the match to TRBD2 covers 7 bases. Germline trimming cut 4 bases from V and 4 bases from J; bases unmatched to any gene: 2. CDR3 size: 13 residues. Germline CDR1 and CDR2: ENHRY and SYGVKD. CDR3 DNA, as far as it was read: TGTGCCATCAGTGGACTAGCAGCAGATACG. The encoded protein is CAISGLAADT. The full CDR3 is CAISGLAADTQYF.

With respect to this clone: With the read ending 3 residues before the CDR3 end, the germline J gene is used to fill in that end. J is TRBJ2-2 and V is TRBV20-1; TRBD2 matches 12 bases. The length of the CDR3 is 20 residues. V lost 5 bases to trimming and J lost 3 bases; unmatched junction nucleotides: 19. Germline V gene lookup returns CDR1 DFQATT and CDR2 SNEGSKA (reference sequence). CDR3 amino acids: CSAARLVKLAGGWDTGELFF. CDR3 DNA (partial): TGCAGTGCTGCCAGATTGGTAAAACTAGCGGGAGGATGGGACACCGGGGAG.

Worth noting for this clone: Read data end 3 residues before the CDR3 end; the end is taken from the germline J gene. The V call is TRBV30, the J call TRBJ1-1, with D possibly being TRBD1 (5 bases). The germline V gene has CDR1 GTSNPN and CDR2 SVGIG (reference sequence). CDR3 length: 14 amino acids. V gave up 1 base and J gave up 6 bases, with 15 bases separating them. CDR3: CAWSAFRDYSEAFF. The sequenced CDR3 bases are TGTGCCTGGAGTGCTTTCAGGGATTACTCTGAA.

Note on this clone: The read stops 3 residues short of the end of the CDR3; the missing end is completed from the germline J gene. The V and J genes are TRBV19 and TRBJ1-1; D is perhaps TRBD1 (5 bases). CDR1 and CDR2 (germline): LNHDA, SQIVND (reference sequence). V was pared by 5 bases and J by 3 bases, with 10 bases between. The CDR3 consists of 13 residues. CDR3 sequence: CASSAKGDTEAFF. The sequenced part of the CDR3 DNA is TGTGCCAGTAGTGCTAAAGGGGACACTGAA.

A word on this clone: The missing CDR3 end, 3 residues past where the read stops, is filled in from the germline J gene. The chain employs TRBV7-9 and TRBJ2-7; D is unresolved. V gave up 0 bases and J gave up 6 bases, with 9 bases separating them. Germline assignment: CDR1 SEHNR and CDR2 FQNEAQ (reference sequence). The CDR3 is 13 residues long. CDR3 bases read: TGTGCCAGCAGCTTAGCTAGCATCACCGAG. Translated, it gives CASSLASITE. The whole CDR3 protein reads CASSLASITEQYF.

As to this clone: Sequencing ends 3 residues short of the CDR3 end; the germline J gene provides the rest. The chain joins TRBV15 to TRBJ2-2; D gene uncertain. The CDR3 covers 15 residues. The V and J ends lost 1 base and 6 bases respectively, with 12 bases between them. Germline CDR1 is LNHNV and CDR2 is YYDKDF (reference sequence). The CDR3 loop is CATSRGFGSAGELFF. The sequenced CDR3 bases are TGTGCCACCAGCAGAGGGTTTGGTTCGGCCGGGGAG. Drawing the rest from reference TRBV15 and TRBJ2-2, the complete variable domain is DAMVIQNPRYQVTQFGKPVTLSCSQTLNHNVMYWYQQKSSQAPKLLFHYYDKDFNNEADTPDNFQSRRPNTSFCFLDIRSPGLGDTAMYLCATSRGFGSAGELFFGEGSRLTVL.

Concerning this clone: The missing CDR3 end, 3 residues past where the read stops, is filled in from the germline J gene. The rearrangement links TRBV20-1 to TRBJ2-1, with TRBD2 identical over 9 bases. The trim removed 0 bases at V and 3 bases at J, leaving 9 bases unmatched. Germline V gene lookup returns CDR1 DFQATT and CDR2 SNEGSKA (reference sequence). The CDR3 sequence is 17 residues long. CDR3 amino acids: CSARDSGASGIYNEQFF. The sequenced part of the CDR3 DNA is TGCAGTGCTAGAGATTCGGGGGCTAGCGGGATCTACAATGAG.

About this clone itself: Sequencing ends 3 residues short of the CDR3 end; the germline J gene provides the rest. This rearrangement joins TRBV5-1 to TRBJ2-1, with 9 bases lining up with TRBD1. After removal of 4 bases from V and 9 bases from J, the junction contained 17 bases not matched to a gene. The CDR3 runs to 17 residues. Germline CDR1 SGHRS, CDR2 YFSETQ. CDR3 protein: CASSRARTGVFYSEQFF. CDR3 DNA (partial): TGCGCCAGCAGCCGCGCCCGGACAGGGGTATTCTATAGTGAG.

In the case of this clone: The read halts 3 residues ahead of the CDR3 end, with the missing end drawn from the germline J gene. The chain combines TRBV7-8 with TRBJ2-3; 13 bases are shared with TRBD2. This CDR3 is 17 amino acids long. With V trimmed by 0 bases and J by 4 bases, 4 bases remained unmatched. The germline V gene has CDR1 SGHVS and CDR2 FQNEAQ. The CDR3 bases that were read are TGTGCCAGCAGCTTAGCGGGGACTAGCGGGGTATCAGATACG. It yields the protein CASSLAGTSGVSDT. The full-length CDR3 reads as CASSLAGTSGVSDTQYF.

About this clone itself: Read data end 3 residues before the CDR3 end; the end is taken from the germline J gene. The V gene is TRBV11-1, the J gene TRBJ2-2; D is uncertain. The CDR3 loop spans 15 amino acids. The V end was cut by 6 bases, the J end by 5 bases, with 16 bases between. Germline CDR1 and CDR2: SGHAT and FQDESV (reference sequence). CDR3 bases read: TGTGCCAGCAGATTCGGATACAGTGGGACCGGGGAG. Translated: CASRFGYSGTGE. The whole CDR3 sequence reads CASRFGYSGTGELFF.

The part of the CDR3 DNA that was read is TGCGCCAGCAGCTTGAGACAGGGGGGAGAAAAG. This encodes CASSLRQGGEK. The full CDR3 sequence reads CASSLRQGGEKLFF. The chain uses TRBV5-1 and TRBJ2-2; 9 positions match TRBD1. The read halts 3 residues ahead of the CDR3 end, with the missing end drawn from the germline J gene. Germline V gene lookup returns CDR1 SGHRS and CDR2 YFSETQ. The CDR3 sequence is 14 residues long.

With respect to this clone: The CDR3 end is not reached by the read, which stops 3 residues before it; the germline J gene fills it in. The gene calls are TRBV7-9 and TRBJ1-1, with TRBD1 identical over 7 bases. The CDR3 runs 15 residues. CDR1 and CDR2 from the germline V gene are SEHNR and FQNEAQ (reference sequence). J was trimmed by 5 bases and V by 5 bases; bases with no gene match: 11. The part of the CDR3 DNA that was read is TGTGCCAGCAGCCCTACAACAGGGGTGCGGACTGAA. This gives the protein CASSPTTGVRTE. The entire CDR3 reads CASSPTTGVRTEAFF. Using reference TRBV7-9 and TRBJ1-1 for the parts outside the CDR3, the full variable domain is DTGVSQNPRHKITKRGQNVTFRCDPISEHNRLYWYRQTLGQGPEFLTYFQNEAQLEKSRLLSDRFSAERPKGSFSTLEIQRTEQGDSAMYLCASSPTTGVRTEAFFGQGTRLTVV.

Of note for this clone: The read stops 3 residues short of the end of the CDR3; the missing end is completed from the germline J gene. The chain recombines TRBV2 with TRBJ1-5, with TRBD1 matching over 10 bases. The J segment lost 1 base and the V segment lost 4 bases, leaving 4 bases of the junction unmatched. Per the germline V gene, CDR1 is SNHLY and CDR2 is FYNNEI. The CDR3 extends over 16 amino acids. The covered CDR3 bases are TGTGCCAGCAGTGGACAGGGGGCTAGGAGCAATCAGCCC. Its translation: CASSGQGARSNQP. The entire CDR3 protein is CASSGQGARSNQPQHF.

Comment on this clone: The sequence runs out 3 residues before the end of the CDR3; the remainder is reconstructed from the germline J gene. This rearrangement joins TRBV20-1 to TRBJ2-1, with 15 bases matching TRBD2. This CDR3 contains 18 residues. V trimming: 6 bases; J trimming: 4 bases; junction bases outside the gene matches: 13. Germline values: CDR1 DFQATT, CDR2 SNEGSKA (reference sequence). CDR3 region: CSATTPGLAGGNYNEQFF. CDR3 DNA (partial): TGCAGTGCCACAACACCGGGACTAGCGGGAGGCAATTACAATGAG.

The sequenced part of the CDR3 DNA is TGTGCCAGCAGTGATTCGCTAGTACATACG. Its protein is CASSDSLVHT. The CDR3 in full is CASSDSLVHTQYF. The rearrangement links TRBV6-1 to TRBJ2-3; D unclear. The read gets to within 3 residues of the CDR3 end, and the germline J gene fills in the rest. Germline loops: CDR1 MNHNS, CDR2 SASEGT. This CDR3 has 13 amino acids. With 3 bases removed from V and 7 bases from J, the gap between germline ends came to 11 bases.

As for this clone: The read is 3 residues too short to cover the CDR3 end, so that end is filled in from the germline J gene. V is TRBV5-1 and J is TRBJ2-7, with D unclear. This CDR3 region has 13 residues. From germline, CDR1 is SGHRS and CDR2 YFSETQ. The V end lost 2 bases, the J end lost 0 bases, and 6 bases lay between the germline ends. The covered CDR3 bases are TGCGCCAGCAGCTTACCAGTCTCCTACGAG. Its protein product is CASSLPVSYE. The complete CDR3 sequence is CASSLPVSYEQYF. The full variable domain, with the rest looked up from reference TRBV5-1 and TRBJ2-7, is KAGVTQTPRYLIKTRGQQVTLSCSPISGHRSVSWYQQTPGQGLQFLFEYFSETQRNKGNFPGRFSGRQFSNSRSEMNVSTLELGDSALYLCASSLPVSYEQYFGPGTRLTVT.

As regards this clone: Sequencing ends 3 residues short of the CDR3 end; the germline J gene provides the rest. The J gene is TRBJ2-3, the V gene TRBV28, with D perhaps TRBD2 (6 bases). The CDR3 is 15 amino acids. V lost 1 base and J 0 bases, leaving 8 bases between the germline ends. Germline values: CDR1 MDHEN, CDR2 SYDVKM. This CDR3 is CASSLFGTSTDTQYF. The covered CDR3 bases are TGTGCCAGCAGTTTATTCGGGACTAGCACAGATACG.

Measured by frequency, this clone is medium-sized. The read gets to within 3 residues of the CDR3 end, and the germline J gene fills in the rest. V gene TRBV2 combines with J gene TRBJ2-3; D is unresolved. V was trimmed by 5 bases and J by 0 bases, leaving 9 bases between them. CDR1 and CDR2 (germline): SNHLY, FYNNEI. The CDR3 consists of 14 residues. CDR3 amino acids: CASSTVLSTDTQYF. The CDR3 DNA, read in part, is TGTGCCAGCAGTACAGTCTTAAGCACAGATACG.

About this clone: The read finishes 3 residues shy of the CDR3 end, and the germline J gene is used to complete it. V usage is TRBV5-1 and J usage is TRBJ1-1; D call uncertain. V was cut by 7 bases and J by 1 base, with 8 bases left in between. The CDR3 sequence is 12 residues long. The germline gives CDR1 SGHRS, CDR2 YFSETQ. The CDR3 sequence: CASAGSNTEAFF. The covered CDR3 bases are TGCGCCAGCGCGGGCTCGAACACTGAA.

This clone ranks as medium-sized (0.01 to 0.1%) in terms of frequency. Read data end 3 residues before the CDR3 end; the end is taken from the germline J gene. The V and J genes are TRBV4-2 and TRBJ2-5; 11 bases line up with TRBD2. The V gene end was trimmed by 4 bases and the J gene end by 2 bases; junction bases not matched to a gene: 18. This CDR3 has 20 amino acids. CDR1 LGHNA and CDR2 YNFKEQ come from the germline V gene. The CDR3 reads CASSPHKLAGATIIQETQYF. CDR3 DNA (partial): TGTGCCAGCAGCCCCCATAAACTAGCGGGGGCCACAATTATTCAAGAGACC.

As concerns this clone: With the read ending 3 residues before the CDR3 end, the germline J gene is used to fill in that end. J is TRBJ2-1 and V is TRBV19, with D possibly matching TRBD2 (6 bases). CDR3 length: 14 residues. Germline CDR1 and CDR2: LNHDA and SQIVND (reference sequence). The V end was cut by 5 bases, the J end by 5 bases, with 13 bases between. CDR3 DNA (partial): TGTGCCAGTAGTCTCCTAGGCGGGGACAATGAG. As protein: CASSLLGGDNE. The whole CDR3 sequence reads CASSLLGGDNEQFF.

Comment on this clone: The CDR3 extends 3 residues past the end of the read, so its final part is completed from the germline J gene. The genes are TRBV19 and TRBJ2-5; D is unclear. CDR1 and CDR2 from the germline V gene are LNHDA and SQIVND (reference sequence). CDR3 size: 17 residues. The germline V and J ends were trimmed by 1 base and 0 bases, with 15 bases remaining between them. The CDR3 region is CASSIVTGSANQETQYF. Incomplete CDR3 DNA: TGTGCCAGTAGTATAGTTACCGGGTCTGCCAACCAAGAGACC.

Comments on this clone: The read terminates 3 residues ahead of where the CDR3 ends, so the germline J gene completes it. This rearrangement joins TRBV6-2 or TRBV6-3 to TRBJ2-1; no reliable D call. The ends were cut back, 8 bases at V and 0 bases at J, with 5 bases in the middle. The length of the CDR3 is 12 residues. The germline V gene encodes CDR1 MNHEY and CDR2 SVGEGT. The covered CDR3 bases are TGTGCCAGCGGTAGCTCCTACAATGAG. This encodes CASGSSYNE. The entire CDR3 reads CASGSSYNEQFF.

As regards this clone: The CDR3 end lies 3 residues beyond the end of the read and is filled in from the germline J gene. The chain employs TRBV5-1 and TRBJ1-1; TRBD1 agrees at 7 bases. V shed 0 bases and J 5 bases; nucleotides not matched to a gene: 4. Germline V CDR1 and CDR2: SGHRS, YFSETQ. The CDR3 has 14 residues. CDR3 amino acids: CASSLGQGFTEAFF. The DNA read from the CDR3 is TGCGCCAGCAGCTTGGGACAGGGTTTTACTGAA.

As for this clone: The missing CDR3 end, 3 residues past where the read stops, is filled in from the germline J gene. V usage is TRBV19 and J usage is TRBJ2-4, with 9 bases matching TRBD1. There are 16 residues in the CDR3. Germline V CDR1 and CDR2: LNHDA, SQIVND (reference sequence). The CDR3 is CASSITGTGYTYGQYF. CDR3 bases read: TGTGCCAGTAGTATTACCGGGACAGGGTATACGTATGGT.

In the case of this clone: Sequencing ends 3 residues short of the CDR3 end; the germline J gene provides the rest. The rearrangement uses TRBV13 and TRBJ2-5, with no clear D. Trimming removed 4 bases from V and 3 bases from J, with 6 bases in between. Germline V gives CDR1 PRHDT, CDR2 FYEKMQ (reference sequence). This CDR3 is built from 12 residues. Here the CDR3 reads CASSSEEETQYF. Incomplete CDR3 DNA: TGTGCCAGCAGCTCCGAGGAAGAGACC.

Note on this clone: The CDR3 end lies 3 residues beyond the end of the read and is filled in from the germline J gene. The chain couples TRBV6-2 or TRBV6-3 to TRBJ2-1; TRBD2 matches at 7 bases. CDR1 is MNHEY and CDR2 is SVGEGT in the germline V gene. CDR3 length: 15 residues. Unmatched junction bases numbered 8, after V lost 6 bases and J lost 3 bases. Partial CDR3 DNA: TGTGCCAGCAGGCCCCTTGGGGGGGACTACAATGAG. It encodes CASRPLGGDYNE. The CDR3 in full is CASRPLGGDYNEQFF.

A remark on this clone: The sequence runs out 3 residues before the end of the CDR3; the remainder is reconstructed from the germline J gene. V gene TRBV19 combines with J gene TRBJ2-2; 7 nucleotides align to TRBD1. This CDR3 contains 16 residues. Germline V gene lookup returns CDR1 LNHDA and CDR2 SQIVND (reference sequence). The sequenced CDR3 bases are TGTGCCAGTAGAAAACTATTGACAGGGCAGAATGAAAAG. It specifies CASRKLLTGQNEK. The whole CDR3 sequence is CASRKLLTGQNEKLFF. The variable domain in full, with the rest retrieved from reference TRBV19 and TRBJ2-2, is DGGITQSPKYLFRKEGQNVTLSCEQNLNHDAMYWYRQDPGQGLRLIYYSQIVNDFQKGDIAEGYSVSREKKESFPLTVTSAQKNPTAFYLCASRKLLTGQNEKLFFGEGSRLTVL.